A selection of T cell receptor beta chains follows, all from one sample in a study of cytotoxic CD8 clonotypes in ibrutinib-treated CLL. Measured with immunoSEQ multiplex PCR; TCRdb has only the in-frame clones, and not every one. In the table there are some 150,000 clones, about 72% of which are singletons. The sample here was PBMCs, taken after 12 months of ibrutinib treatment. The receptors stem from a human donor with chronic lymphocytic leukemia. The conserved cysteine and the conserved F or W are not part of the CDR3 here. Each record gives: D gene, V gene, CDR3 length, CDR3 protein. D genes are given only for firm matches.

D: TRBD1
V: TRBV18
length: 11
CDR3: ASSPDRRGEAF

D: -
V: TRBV7-9
length: 12
CDR3: ASRPHRETGELF

D: -
V: TRBV4-1
length: 16
CDR3: ASSQEGPPVHSNQPQH

D: -
V: TRBV6-5
length: 13
CDR3: ASSYTVPKTGELF

D: -
V: TRBV5-1
length: 12
CDR3: ASSASSNGETQY

D: -
V: TRBV7-8
length: 11
CDR3: ASSERTIYGYT

D: TRBD1
V: TRBV4-1
length: 13
CDR3: ASSPGQGAPSPLH

D: -
V: TRBV2
length: 13
CDR3: ASSGKRASTDTQY

D: TRBD1
V: TRBV10-2
length: 13
CDR3: ASMMDRVNGNTIY

D: TRBD2
V: TRBV7-6
length: 12
CDR3: ASVSSGKVGEQF

D: -
V: TRBV6-1
length: 13
CDR3: ASSETATGANVLT

D: -
V: TRBV6-1
length: 10
CDR3: ASSEARTRAF

D: TRBD1
V: TRBV7-2
length: 12
CDR3: ASSLGQGAYEQY

D: -
V: TRBV5-4
length: 11
CDR3: ASRPGGRDGYT

D: -
V: TRBV7-3
length: 11
CDR3: ASSLDTKRTQY

D: -
V: TRBV7-3
length: 14
CDR3: ASSSLLGGYTDTQY

D: -
V: TRBV18
length: 13
CDR3: ASSLDSDSNQPQH